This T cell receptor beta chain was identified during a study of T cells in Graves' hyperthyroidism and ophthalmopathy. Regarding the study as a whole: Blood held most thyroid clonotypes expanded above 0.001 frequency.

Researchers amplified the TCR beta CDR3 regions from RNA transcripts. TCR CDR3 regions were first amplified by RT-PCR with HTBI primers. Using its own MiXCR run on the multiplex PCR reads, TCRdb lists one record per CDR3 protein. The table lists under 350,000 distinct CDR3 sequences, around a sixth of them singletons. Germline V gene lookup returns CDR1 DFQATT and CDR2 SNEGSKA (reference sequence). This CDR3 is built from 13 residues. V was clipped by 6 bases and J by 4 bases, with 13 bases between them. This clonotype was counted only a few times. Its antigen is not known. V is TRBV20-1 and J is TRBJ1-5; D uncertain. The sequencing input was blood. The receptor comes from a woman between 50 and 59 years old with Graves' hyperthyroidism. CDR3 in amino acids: CSARSQLNQPQHF. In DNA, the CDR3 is TGCAGTGCCAGGTCACAGCTGAATCAGCCCCAGCATTTT.